This entry is about one TCR beta chain. The antigen it binds to is not known. Qualities for individual bases were not recorded, and no much larger clone is one base off. This entry comes from a study of blood T cell repertoires in COVID-19 (dated by TCRdb to about 2020). Background for the entire study: Samples from collaborators originated in the United States, Italy and Spain and spanned both the acute and convalescent phases of COVID-19. The material from the prospective study consisted of cDNA or gDNA derived from T cells, B-cell-depleted T cells, or PBMCs. Subjects who had been exposed to COVID-19, were actively infected with it, or had recovered from it provided the deeply sampled blood TCRbeta repertoires that made up the dataset. A freely available public database, intended as a resource for researchers studying the immune response to SARS-CoV-2, is where the repertoires were released. Samples came from the ongoing ImmuneRACE study (first 160 participants) plus 1,254 subjects from 6 global collaborators. A de-identified subject ID, COVID-19 status, age in years and sex were almost always included in the sample metadata. Where available, HLA class I and class II types were taken from metadata supplied by the sample provider and were not determined by assay-based typing.

Collaborating institutions collected whole blood in K2EDTA tubes following their own protocols. For TCRbeta analysis, collaborator samples were shipped as frozen whole blood, as isolated PBMCs, or as DNA extracted from either sample type. TCRbeta CDR3 regions were amplified from genomic DNA by means of the immunoSEQ Assay, a bias-controlled multiplex PCR. The original methods were these. Nucleated cell counts per sample were estimated from amplification of reference gene primers within the assay. Sequence reads were collapsed and filtered to measure the absolute abundance of every unique TCRbeta CDR3 rearrangement. For each sample, productive Simpson clonality was calculated by taking the square root of Simpson's diversity index across productive rearrangements. The immuneACCESS repertoire file appears here via TCRdb, limited to in-frame rearrangements. These files lack a portion of the clones; in checked studies, under half of the deficit traces to unresolved V genes, and the cause of the others is not known. V and J calls and clone size come straight from that table; D and trimming were deduced from the DNA. The table for this sample lists roughly 100,000 clones; around 66% of them were counted only once. The top ten constitute roughly 6.2% of the sample.

Summary of the overall study and its limitations: Clinical and demographic metadata were provided uncurated, with the amount varying by source and participant.

A distance of 13 bases separates the germline ends of V and J, which lose 7 bases and 4 bases respectively. CDR1 and CDR2 are drawn from the germline V gene: SQVTM, ANQGSEA. From the cysteine up to the phenylalanine, the CDR3 has a length of 12 residues. The read is trimmed to its CDR3 DNA, 36 bases read in frame from base 1. Recombination linked TRBV29-1 to TRBJ2-5, with TRBD1 as a weak D call on 6 bases. Sequencing was performed on peripheral blood. This receptor was identified in a man older than 75 with acute or convalescent COVID-19. CDR3 reads: CSAGQKRETQYF. In nucleotide form, the sequence is TGCAGCGCCGGACAGAAGCGAGAGACCCAGTACTTC.